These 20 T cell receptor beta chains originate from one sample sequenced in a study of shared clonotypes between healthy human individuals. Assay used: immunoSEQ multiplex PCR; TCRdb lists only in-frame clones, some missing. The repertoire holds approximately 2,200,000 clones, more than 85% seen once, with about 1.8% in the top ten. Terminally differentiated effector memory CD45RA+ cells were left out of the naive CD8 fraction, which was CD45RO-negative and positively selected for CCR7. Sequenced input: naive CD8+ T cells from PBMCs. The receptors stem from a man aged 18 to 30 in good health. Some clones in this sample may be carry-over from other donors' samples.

The chain's CDR3 is CASSDRDVYGQPQHF. The CDR3 DNA reads TGTGCCAGCAGTGACAGGGACGTTTACGGTCAGCCCCAGCATTTT. The V and J genes are TRBV2 and TRBJ1-5; a possible D gene is TRBD1 (5 bases). Looked up from germline, CDR1 is SNHLY and CDR2 is FYNNEI. Trimming left V 3 bases short and J 6 bases short, with 15 bases between. The CDR3 is 15 residues long.

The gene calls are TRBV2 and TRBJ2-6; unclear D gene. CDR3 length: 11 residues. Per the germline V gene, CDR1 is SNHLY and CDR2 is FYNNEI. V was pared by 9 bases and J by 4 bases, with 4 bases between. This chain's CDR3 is CAREGANVLTF. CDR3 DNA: TGTGCCAGGGAGGGGGCCAACGTCCTGACTTTC.

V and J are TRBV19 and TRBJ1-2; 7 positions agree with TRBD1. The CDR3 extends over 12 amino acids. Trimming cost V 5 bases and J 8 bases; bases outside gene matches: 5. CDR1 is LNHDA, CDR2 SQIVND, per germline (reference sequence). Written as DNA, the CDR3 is TGTGCCAGTAGTGCCGACAGGGACGGCTACACCTTC. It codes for CASSADRDGYTF.

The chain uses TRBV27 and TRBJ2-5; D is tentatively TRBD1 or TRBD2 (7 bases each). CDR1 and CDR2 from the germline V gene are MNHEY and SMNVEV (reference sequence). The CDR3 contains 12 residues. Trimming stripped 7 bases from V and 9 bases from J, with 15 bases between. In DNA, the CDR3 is TGTGCCAGCATTTCAGGGGGGGGGTCCCAGTACTTC. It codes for CASISGGGSQYF.

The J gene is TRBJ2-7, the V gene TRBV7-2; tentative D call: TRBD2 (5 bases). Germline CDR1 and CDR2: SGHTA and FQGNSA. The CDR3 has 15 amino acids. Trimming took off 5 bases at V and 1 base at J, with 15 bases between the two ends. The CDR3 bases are TGTGCCAGCAGCAGGGTACAGCGGAAGTCCTACGAGCAGTACTTC. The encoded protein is CASSRVQRKSYEQYF.

The CDR3 nucleotides are TGTGCCAGCAGCTTAGGTGGGGGACAGGGAAGTAAACTGTTTTTT. Amino acids: CASSLGGGQGSKLFF. V usage is TRBV13 and J usage is TRBJ1-4, with 9 nucleotides matching TRBD1. Germline CDR1 and CDR2: PRHDT and FYEKMQ (reference sequence). Losses at the gene ends were 0 bases for V and 11 bases for J; bases not matched to a gene: 7. The CDR3 is 15 residues long.

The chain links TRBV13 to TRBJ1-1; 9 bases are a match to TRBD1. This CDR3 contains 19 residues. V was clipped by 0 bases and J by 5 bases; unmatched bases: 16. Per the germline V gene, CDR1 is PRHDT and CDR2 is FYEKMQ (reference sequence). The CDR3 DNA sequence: TGTGCCAGCAGCTTAGGCCCGAGACAGGGGGGGCCGGGTAGGACTGAAGCTTTCTTT. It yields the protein CASSLGPRQGGPGRTEAFF. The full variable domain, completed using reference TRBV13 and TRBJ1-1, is AAGVIQSPRHLIKEKRETATLKCYPIPRHDTVYWYQQGPGQDPQFLISFYEKMQSDKGSIPDRFSAQQFSDYHSELNMSSLELGDSALYFCASSLGPRQGGPGRTEAFFGQGTRLTVV.

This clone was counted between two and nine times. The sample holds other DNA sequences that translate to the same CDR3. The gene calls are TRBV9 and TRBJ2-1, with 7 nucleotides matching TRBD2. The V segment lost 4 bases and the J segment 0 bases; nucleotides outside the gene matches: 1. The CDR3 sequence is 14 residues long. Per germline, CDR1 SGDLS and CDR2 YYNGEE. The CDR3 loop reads CASSPSGSYNEQFF. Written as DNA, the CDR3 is TGTGCCAGCAGCCCTAGCGGCTCCTACAATGAGCAGTTCTTC.

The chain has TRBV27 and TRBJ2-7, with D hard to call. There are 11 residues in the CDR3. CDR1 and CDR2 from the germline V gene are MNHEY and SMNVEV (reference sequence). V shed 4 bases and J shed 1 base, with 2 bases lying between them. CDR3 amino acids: CASSWSYEQYF. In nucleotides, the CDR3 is TGTGCCAGCAGTTGGTCCTACGAGCAGTACTTC.

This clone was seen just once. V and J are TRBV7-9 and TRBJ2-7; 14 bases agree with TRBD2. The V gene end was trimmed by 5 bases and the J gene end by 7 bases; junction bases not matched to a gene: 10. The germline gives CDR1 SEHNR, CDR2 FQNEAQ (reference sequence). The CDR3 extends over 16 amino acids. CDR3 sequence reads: CASSPGTSGRPREQYF. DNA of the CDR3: TGTGCCAGCAGCCCAGGGACTAGCGGGAGACCACGAGAGCAGTACTTC.

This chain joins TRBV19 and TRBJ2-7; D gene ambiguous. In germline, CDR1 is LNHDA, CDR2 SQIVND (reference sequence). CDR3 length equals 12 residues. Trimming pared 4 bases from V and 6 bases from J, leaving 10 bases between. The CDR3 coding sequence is TGTGCCAGTAGTAAGCCTAGTGCCGAGCAGTACTTC. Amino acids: CASSKPSAEQYF.

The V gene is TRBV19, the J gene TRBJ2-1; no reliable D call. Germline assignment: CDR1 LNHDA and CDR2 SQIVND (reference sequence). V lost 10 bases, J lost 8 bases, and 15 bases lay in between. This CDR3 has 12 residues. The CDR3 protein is CATSSKSHEQFF. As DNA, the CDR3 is TGTGCCACCTCCTCCAAATCCCATGAGCAGTTCTTC.

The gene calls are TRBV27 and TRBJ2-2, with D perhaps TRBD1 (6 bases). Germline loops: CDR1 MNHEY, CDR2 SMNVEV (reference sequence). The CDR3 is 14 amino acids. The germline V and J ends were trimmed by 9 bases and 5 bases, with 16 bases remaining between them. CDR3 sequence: CASCVTGLTGELFF. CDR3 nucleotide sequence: TGTGCCAGTTGCGTCACAGGGCTTACCGGGGAGCTGTTTTTT.

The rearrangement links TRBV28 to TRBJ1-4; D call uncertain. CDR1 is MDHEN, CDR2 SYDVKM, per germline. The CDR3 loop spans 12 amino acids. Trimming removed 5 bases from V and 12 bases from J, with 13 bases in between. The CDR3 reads CASSLSSLELFF. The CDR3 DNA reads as TGTGCCAGCAGTCTATCCTCCCTGGAACTGTTTTTT.

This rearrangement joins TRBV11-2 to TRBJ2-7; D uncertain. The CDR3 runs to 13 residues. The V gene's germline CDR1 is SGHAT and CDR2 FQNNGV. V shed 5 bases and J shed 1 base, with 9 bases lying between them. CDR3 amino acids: CASSVAPSYEQYF. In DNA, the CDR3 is TGTGCCAGCAGCGTCGCCCCTTCCTACGAGCAGTACTTC.

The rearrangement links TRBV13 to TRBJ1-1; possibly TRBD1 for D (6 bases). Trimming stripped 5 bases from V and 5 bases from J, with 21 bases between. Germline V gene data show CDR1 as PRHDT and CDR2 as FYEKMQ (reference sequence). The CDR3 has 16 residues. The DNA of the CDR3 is TGTGCCAGCAGCGGTTCGGCGGGGGGCGGATGGACTGAAGCTTTCTTT. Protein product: CASSGSAGGGWTEAFF.

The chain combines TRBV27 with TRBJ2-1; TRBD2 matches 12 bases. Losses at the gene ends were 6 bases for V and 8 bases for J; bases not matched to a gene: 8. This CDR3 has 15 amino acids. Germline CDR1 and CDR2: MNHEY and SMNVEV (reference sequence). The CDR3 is CASRLAGGPEDEQFF. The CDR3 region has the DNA TGTGCCAGCAGGCTAGCGGGAGGGCCGGAGGATGAGCAGTTCTTC.

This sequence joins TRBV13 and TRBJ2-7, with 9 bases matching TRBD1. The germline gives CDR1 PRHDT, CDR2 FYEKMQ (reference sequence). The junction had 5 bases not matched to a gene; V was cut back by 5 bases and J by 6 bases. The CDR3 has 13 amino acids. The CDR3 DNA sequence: TGTGCCAGCAGCGGAGGGACAGGGAGCGAGCAGTACTTC. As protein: CASSGGTGSEQYF. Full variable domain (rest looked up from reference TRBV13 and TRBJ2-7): AAGVIQSPRHLIKEKRETATLKCYPIPRHDTVYWYQQGPGQDPQFLISFYEKMQSDKGSIPDRFSAQQFSDYHSELNMSSLELGDSALYFCASSGGTGSEQYFGPGTRLTVT.

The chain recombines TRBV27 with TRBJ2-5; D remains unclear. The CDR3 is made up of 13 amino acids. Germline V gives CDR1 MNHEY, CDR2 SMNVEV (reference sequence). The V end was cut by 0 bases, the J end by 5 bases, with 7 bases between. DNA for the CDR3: TGTGCCAGCAGTTTATCCCCCTGGGAGACCCAGTACTTC. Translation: CASSLSPWETQYF.

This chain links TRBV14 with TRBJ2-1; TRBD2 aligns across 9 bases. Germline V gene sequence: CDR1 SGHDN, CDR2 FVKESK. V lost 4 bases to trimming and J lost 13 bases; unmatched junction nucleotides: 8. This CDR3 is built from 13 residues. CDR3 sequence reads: CASSPFSREGQFF. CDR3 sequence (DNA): TGTGCCAGCAGCCCGTTCTCGCGGGAGGGCCAGTTCTTC. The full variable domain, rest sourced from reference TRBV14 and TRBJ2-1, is EAGVTQFPSHSVIEKGQTVTLRCDPISGHDNLYWYRRVMGKEIKFLLHFVKESKQDESGMPNNRFLAERTGGTYSTLKVQPAELEDSGVYFCASSPFSREGQFFGPGTRLTVL.